The 29 T cell receptor beta chains in this list originate from one sample, sequenced in a study of T-cell reconstitution after alpha-beta-depleted transplantation in children. Unique molecular identifiers tagged the TCRbeta library. TCRdb recomputed calls from the PCR reads with MiXCR, one row per CDR3 protein. Of around 300,000 distinct CDR3 sequences listed, 11% were seen once; the top ten hold 23%. This specimen consisted of peripheral blood, obtained 180 days after TCRalphabeta/CD19-depleted stem cell transplant. These receptors came from a male patient aged 2 to 10 who had a stem cell transplant for chronic granulomatous disease, so the T cells may come from the graft donor.

The table lists this clonotype with many counts. The rearrangement uses TRBV5-1 and TRBJ1-2; D uncertain. The CDR3 extends over 12 amino acids. V was pared by 4 bases and J by 4 bases, with 8 bases between. CDR1 is SGHRS, CDR2 YFSETQ, per germline. The CDR3 nucleotides read TGCGCCAGCAGCCCGGAGCGCTATGGCTACACCTTC. Translated: CASSPERYGYTF.

The V call is TRBV9, the J call TRBJ2-1; TRBD2 aligns across 8 bases. This CDR3 spans 13 amino acids. Looked up from germline, CDR1 is SGDLS and CDR2 is YYNGEE. The V and J ends lost 3 bases and 9 bases, in that order; junction bases with no gene match: 5. The CDR3 reads CASSEAGAGEQFF. In nucleotides, the CDR3 is TGTGCCAGCAGCGAAGCGGGGGCGGGTGAGCAGTTCTTC.

There are many counts of this clonotype. The chain carries TRBV4-1 and TRBJ1-5, with TRBD1 matching 8 bases. The CDR3 loop spans 16 amino acids. Trimming removed 2 bases from V and 4 bases from J; junction bases left unmatched: 7. Germline V lookup: CDR1 MGHRA, CDR2 YSYEKL. In DNA form, the CDR3 reads TGCGCCAGCAGCCAACCGGGGACAGGCGTAAATCAGCCCCAGCATTTT. Its translation: CASSQPGTGVNQPQHF.

This clonotype was counted ten times or more. The genes are TRBV12-3 or TRBV12-4 and TRBJ1-6; 7 bases map to TRBD1. Trimming cost V 6 bases and J 8 bases; bases outside gene matches: 4. The length of the CDR3 is 13 residues. The CDR3 reads CASRDRADSPLHF. Written as DNA, the CDR3 is TGTGCCAGCAGAGACAGGGCCGATTCACCCCTCCACTTT.

This clonotype appeared many times. The rearrangement joins TRBV12-3 or TRBV12-4 to TRBJ1-3; perhaps TRBD1 as D (5 bases). The CDR3 length is 13 residues. V was trimmed by 9 bases and J by 4 bases, leaving 13 bases between them. This chain's CDR3 is CASLRVFGNTIYF. In nucleotides, the CDR3 is TGTGCCAGTCTCAGGGTGTTCGGAAACACCATATATTTT.

This clonotype was detected many times. The chain is built from TRBV29-1 and TRBJ2-7, with D perhaps TRBD1 (5 bases). The CDR3 is 12 residues long. Germline V gives CDR1 SQVTM, CDR2 ANQGSEA. Deletions cut 0 bases from V and 10 bases from J, with 13 bases between. CDR3 region: CSVEEPTGEQYF. In DNA form, the CDR3 reads TGCAGCGTTGAAGAACCTACAGGTGAACAGTACTTC.

This clonotype has ten or more counts. The V and J genes are TRBV6-5 and TRBJ1-2; D uncertain. The V gene lost 0 bases and the J gene lost 4 bases, with 9 bases spanning the gap. The CDR3 spans 14 residues. The germline gives CDR1 MNHEY, CDR2 SVGAGI. This CDR3 reads CASSYSWPVYGYTF. CDR3 sequence (DNA): TGTGCCAGCAGTTACTCGTGGCCCGTCTATGGCTACACCTTC.

This clonotype was seen many times. The chain uses TRBV27 and TRBJ2-4, with 10 nucleotides matching TRBD1. The CDR3 loop spans 15 amino acids. The V gene end was trimmed by 6 bases and the J gene end by 10 bases; junction bases not matched to a gene: 12. Germline-derived CDR1 and CDR2 are MNHEY and SMNVEV (reference sequence). In DNA, the CDR3 is TGTGCCAGCAGCCCCGGGACAGGGGCTTTGGGAATTCAGTACTTC. Its translation: CASSPGTGALGIQYF.

This clonotype showed up many times. V usage is TRBV4-3 and J usage is TRBJ2-1, with 7 bases aligning to TRBD1. In germline, CDR1 is LGHNA, CDR2 YSLEER. The V gene end was trimmed by 1 base and the J gene end by 10 bases; junction bases not matched to a gene: 7. CDR3 length: 14 residues. The CDR3 reads CASSQAQGVREQFF. In DNA form, the CDR3 reads TGCGCCAGCAGCCAAGCTCAGGGGGTCAGGGAGCAGTTCTTC.

This clonotype was picked up many times. The chain links TRBV20-1 to TRBJ2-1, with D unclear. This CDR3 contains 12 residues. The V end lost 2 bases, the J end lost 7 bases, and 9 bases lay between the germline ends. Germline values: CDR1 DFQATT, CDR2 SNEGSKA (reference sequence). In nucleotides, the CDR3 is TGCAGTGCTAGATCCGCCTGGAATGAGCAGTTCTTC. Translation: CSARSAWNEQFF.

This clonotype was counted many times. The chain couples TRBV5-1 to TRBJ1-1, with unresolved D. From germline, CDR1 is SGHRS and CDR2 YFSETQ. CDR3 length: 15 amino acids. V was clipped by 1 base and J by 0 bases, with 10 bases between them. CDR3 bases: TGCGCCAGCAGCTTGTCGGGCGGGGTGAACACTGAAGCTTTCTTT. This translates into CASSLSGGVNTEAFF.

A remark on this clonotype: Given a much more abundant clone one base away, this may be a read error. The chain combines TRBV29-1 with TRBJ1-1; 7 positions agree with TRBD1. There are 13 residues in the CDR3. In germline, CDR1 is SQVTM, CDR2 ANQGSEA. CDR3 loop: CSVPRPQGTRASF. The CDR3 DNA reads as TGCAGCGTTCCAAGGCCACAGGGGACGAGGGCTTCCTTT. The full variable domain, its missing parts supplied by reference TRBV29-1 and TRBJ1-1, is SAVISQKPSRDICQRGTSLTIQCQVDSQVTMMFWYRQQPGQSLTLIATANQGSEATYESGFVIDKFPISRPNLTFSTLTVSNMSPEDSSIYLCSVPRPQGTRASFGQGTRLTVV.

This clonotype was seen at least ten times. The chain couples TRBV9 to TRBJ2-7; TRBD2 is a possible D gene (5 bases). The germline gives CDR1 SGDLS, CDR2 YYNGEE. The CDR3 is 14 residues long. V gave up 3 bases and J gave up 1 base, with 11 bases separating them. The CDR3 loop reads CASSESGTSYEQYF. Written as DNA, the CDR3 is TGTGCCAGCAGCGAGAGCGGTACGTCCTACGAGCAGTACTTC.

There are many counts of this clonotype. The chain's CDR3 is CASSLGKREKEDEQFF. In DNA form, the CDR3 reads TGTGCCAGCAGCTTAGGGAAGCGGGAGAAGGAGGATGAGCAGTTCTTC. V gene TRBV11-3 combines with J gene TRBJ2-1; TRBD2 agrees at 8 bases. Germline CDR1 reads SGHNT; CDR2 reads YENEEA. V was pared by 1 base and J by 8 bases, with 10 bases of the junction left unmatched. The CDR3 has 16 amino acids.

This chain joins TRBV7-9 and TRBJ2-6, with unresolved D. Germline V gives CDR1 SEHNR, CDR2 FQNEAQ (reference sequence). This CDR3 is 13 amino acids long. The V gene lost 5 bases and the J gene lost 15 bases, with 17 bases spanning the gap. CDR3 DNA sequence: TGTGCCAGCAGCCCCGGGCCCCCTTCCAACCTGACTTTC. Amino acids: CASSPGPPSNLTF.

This clonotype was found many times. The V call is TRBV12-3 or TRBV12-4, the J call TRBJ2-4; a weak D match, TRBD1 (5 bases). The CDR3 runs 15 residues. Deletions cut 2 bases from V and 1 base from J, with 9 bases between. CDR3 in DNA: TGTGCCAGCAGTTTAAGCAGGGCGGCCAAAAACATTCAGTACTTC. It encodes CASSLSRAAKNIQYF.

This clonotype has at least ten counts. The rearrangement joins TRBV9 to TRBJ2-1; 7 bases match TRBD2. Germline V gene data show CDR1 as SGDLS and CDR2 as YYNGEE. CDR3 size: 15 residues. With V trimmed by 0 bases and J by 2 bases, 2 bases remained unmatched. In DNA, the CDR3 is TGTGCCAGCAGCGTAGAGGGAGGGACCTACAATGAGCAGTTCTTC. Translating gives CASSVEGGTYNEQFF.

At least ten counts were recorded for this clonotype. The gene calls are TRBV20-1 and TRBJ2-1, with 7 bases fitting TRBD2. After removal of 6 bases from V and 1 base from J, the junction contained 9 bases not matched to a gene. Germline CDR1 reads DFQATT; CDR2 reads SNEGSKA (reference sequence). The CDR3 runs to 15 residues. CDR3 residues: CSANKRGGSYNEQFF. In DNA, the CDR3 is TGCAGTGCAAACAAGCGGGGTGGGTCCTACAATGAGCAGTTCTTC.

V usage is TRBV14 and J usage is TRBJ2-7; the D is unclear. CDR1 and CDR2 (germline): SGHDN, FVKESK. Between the trimmed V and J ends, which lost 3 bases and 2 bases, there was a span of 23 bases. CDR3 length equals 18 residues. CDR3 coding DNA: TGTGCCAGCAGCCAGCCCCGTTGGACCGACATAACTACCTACGAGCAGTACTTC. As protein: CASSQPRWTDITTYEQYF.

In its sample, this clonotype was seen many times. This chain connects TRBV29-1 to TRBJ2-7; D gene uncertain. This CDR3 contains 13 residues. Trimming pared 5 bases from V and 0 bases from J, leaving 11 bases between. The germline V gene encodes CDR1 SQVTM and CDR2 ANQGSEA. The CDR3 loop is CSVHTESSYEQYF. CDR3 nucleotides: TGCAGCGTTCACACAGAGAGCTCCTACGAGCAGTACTTC.

This clonotype was recorded at least ten times. This rearrangement joins TRBV29-1 to TRBJ2-5, with 7 bases aligning to TRBD1. The CDR3 is made up of 13 amino acids. The ends lost 6 bases at V and 5 bases at J; junction bases unmatched: 9. Per the germline V gene, CDR1 is SQVTM and CDR2 is ANQGSEA. In DNA form, the CDR3 reads TGCAGCGTAAGGACAGGAAACAAGGAGACCCAGTACTTC. Translated, it gives CSVRTGNKETQYF.

The sample holds many counts of this clonotype. The CDR3 DNA sequence: TGTGCCAGCTCACCACTTCAAACACGGACCGGGGAGCTGTTTTTT. The encoded protein is CASSPLQTRTGELFF. The rearrangement uses TRBV18 and TRBJ2-2, with D hard to call. Germline values: CDR1 KGHSH, CDR2 LQKENI. The CDR3 contains 15 residues. V lost 1 base to trimming and J lost 5 bases, with 11 bases between them.

This clonotype was recorded at least ten times. This chain links TRBV20-1 with TRBJ2-3, with 10 bases fitting TRBD2. The CDR3 runs to 20 residues. In germline, CDR1 is DFQATT, CDR2 SNEGSKA (reference sequence). Trimming removed 6 bases from V and 2 bases from J; junction bases left unmatched: 23. CDR3 in DNA: TGCAGTGCACCCCAGGGGAGCGGGGGGGCCATCCCGGTCGTCACAGATACGCAGTATTTT. Its translation: CSAPQGSGGAIPVVTDTQYF.

This clonotype has ten or more counts. V and J are TRBV7-8 and TRBJ1-2; TRBD1 agrees at 7 bases. The CDR3 runs 15 residues. The germline V gene has CDR1 SGHVS and CDR2 FQNEAQ. Germline trimming cut 5 bases from V and 5 bases from J; bases unmatched to any gene: 11. CDR3 region: CASSVRQGRGYGYTF. CDR3 coding DNA: TGTGCCAGCAGCGTCCGACAGGGCCGGGGGTATGGCTACACCTTC. The variable domain in full, with the rest retrieved from reference TRBV7-8 and TRBJ1-2, is GAGVSQSPRYKVAKRGQDVALRCDPISGHVSLFWYQQALGQGPEFLTYFQNEAQLDKSGLPSDRFFAERPEGSVSTLKIQRTQQEDSAVYLCASSVRQGRGYGYTFGSGTRLTVV.

This clonotype has at least ten counts. This chain joins TRBV5-1 and TRBJ2-7; 8 bases are a match to TRBD2. Germline V lookup: CDR1 SGHRS, CDR2 YFSETQ. With 4 bases clipped from V and 2 bases from J, the junction kept 5 bases outside the gene matches. The CDR3 is made up of 14 amino acids. This CDR3 is CASSATSGPYEQYF. In nucleotides, the CDR3 is TGCGCCAGCAGCGCAACTAGCGGTCCCTACGAGCAGTACTTC.

This clonotype was recorded at least ten times. The V call is TRBV18, the J call TRBJ2-1, with TRBD2 matching 13 bases. J gave up 9 bases and V 6 bases, and 8 bases lay outside the gene matches. Per the germline V gene, CDR1 is KGHSH and CDR2 is LQKENI. CDR3 length equals 15 residues. CDR3 sequence reads: CASSPGLAGAGEQFF. The CDR3 DNA is TGTGCCAGCTCCCCCGGACTAGCGGGAGCGGGTGAGCAGTTCTTC. The full variable domain, in which reference TRBV18 and TRBJ2-1 provide the parts outside the CDR3, is NAGVMQNPRHLVRRRGQEARLRCSPMKGHSHVYWYRQLPEEGLKFMVYLQKENIIDESGMPKERFSAEFPKEGPSILRIQQVVRGDSAAYFCASSPGLAGAGEQFFGPGTRLTVL.

This clonotype came up many times. The rearrangement links TRBV12-3 or TRBV12-4 to TRBJ2-2; no reliable D call. V shed 3 bases and J shed 6 bases, with 11 bases lying between them. CDR3 length equals 14 residues. Here the CDR3 reads CASSLNGEAGELFF. Written as DNA, the CDR3 is TGTGCCAGCAGTTTGAATGGGGAAGCCGGGGAGCTGTTTTTT.

Many counts were recorded for this clonotype. The genes are TRBV5-1 and TRBJ1-1; the D gene is possibly TRBD1 (6 bases). Trimming removed 2 bases from V and 4 bases from J, with 9 bases in between. This CDR3 contains 13 residues. Looked up from germline, CDR1 is SGHRS and CDR2 is YFSETQ. The CDR3 reads CASSFTDSTEAFF. The DNA for the CDR3 is TGCGCCAGCAGCTTCACGGACAGCACTGAAGCTTTCTTT. The full variable domain, rest sourced from reference TRBV5-1 and TRBJ1-1, is KAGVTQTPRYLIKTRGQQVTLSCSPISGHRSVSWYQQTPGQGLQFLFEYFSETQRNKGNFPGRFSGRQFSNSRSEMNVSTLELGDSALYLCASSFTDSTEAFFGQGTRLTVV.

This clonotype appeared a few times. V is TRBV30 and J is TRBJ2-7; the match to TRBD1 covers 7 bases. This CDR3 region has 11 residues. Germline V gene data show CDR1 as GTSNPN and CDR2 as SVGIG (reference sequence). V lost 8 bases and J lost 3; bases outside the gene matches: 4. CDR3: CAAGTDYEQYF. The CDR3 DNA sequence: TGTGCCGCCGGGACAGACTACGAGCAGTACTTC.